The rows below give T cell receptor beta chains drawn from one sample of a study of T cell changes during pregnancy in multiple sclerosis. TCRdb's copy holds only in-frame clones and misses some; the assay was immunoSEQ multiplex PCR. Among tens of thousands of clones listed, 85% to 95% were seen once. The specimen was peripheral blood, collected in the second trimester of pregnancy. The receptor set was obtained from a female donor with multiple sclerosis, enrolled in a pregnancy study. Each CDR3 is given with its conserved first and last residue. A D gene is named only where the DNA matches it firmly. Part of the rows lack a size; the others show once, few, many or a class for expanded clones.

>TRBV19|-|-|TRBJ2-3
CASSMGQGPSSDTQYF
TGTGCCAGTAGTATGGGGCAAGGGCCGAGTTCAGATACGCAGTATTTT
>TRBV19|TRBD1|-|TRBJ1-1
CASGKAGGMNTEAFF
TGTGCCAGTGGGAAGGCAGGGGGGATGAACACTGAAGCTTTCTTT
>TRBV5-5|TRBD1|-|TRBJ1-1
CASSLWTGVSTEAFF
TGTGCCAGCAGCTTGTGGACAGGGGTTTCGACTGAAGCTTTCTTT
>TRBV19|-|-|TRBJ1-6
CASSSQDGSSPLHF
TGTGCCAGTAGTTCCCAGGACGGGAGTTCACCCCTCCACTTT
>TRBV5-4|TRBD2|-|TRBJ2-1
CASSPGLEVYNEQFF
TGTGCCAGCAGCCCCGGACTAGAAGTCTACAATGAGCAGTTCTTC
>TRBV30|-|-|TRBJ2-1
CAWSGDSSSYNEQFF
TGTGCCTGGAGCGGGGACTCCAGCTCCTACAATGAGCAGTTCTTC
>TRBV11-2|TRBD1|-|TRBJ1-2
CASSPGQGAVGYTF
TGTGCCAGCAGCCCAGGACAGGGGGCGGTCGGCTACACCTTC
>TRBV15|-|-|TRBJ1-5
CATSRSGVDQPQHF
TGTGCCACCAGCAGATCAGGGGTGGATCAGCCCCAGCATTTT
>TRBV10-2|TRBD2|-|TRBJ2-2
CASSGLAVTGELFF
TGCGCCAGCAGTGGACTAGCCGTGACCGGGGAGCTGTTTTTT
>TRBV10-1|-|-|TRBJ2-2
CASRPYSNTGELFF
TGCGCCAGCAGGCCTTACTCGAACACCGGGGAGCTGTTTTTT
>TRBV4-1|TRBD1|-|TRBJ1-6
CASSQTGTGTDSPLHF
TGCGCCAGCAGCCAGACCGGGACAGGGACGGATTCACCCCTCCACTTT
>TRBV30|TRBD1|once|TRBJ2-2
CAWSPGGSTGELFF
TGTGCCTGGAGCCCAGGGGGAAGCACCGGGGAGCTGTTTTTT
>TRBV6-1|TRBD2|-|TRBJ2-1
CASSEATGTISFDEQFF
TGTGCCAGCAGTGAAGCTACCGGGACTATATCCTTCGATGAGCAGTTCTTC
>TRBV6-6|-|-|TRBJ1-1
CASSYGVLNTEAFF
TGTGCCAGCAGTTACGGAGTCTTGAACACTGAAGCTTTCTTT
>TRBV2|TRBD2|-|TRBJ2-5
CASSRLAGAGKTQYF
TGTGCCAGCAGTAGACTAGCGGGGGCGGGGAAGACCCAGTACTTC
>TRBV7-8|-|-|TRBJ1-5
CASSLRAAGGNQPQHF
TGTGCCAGCAGCTTACGAGCGGCAGGGGGCAATCAGCCCCAGCATTTT
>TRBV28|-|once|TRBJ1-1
CASRTNQGEAFF
TGTGCCAGCCGAACAAACCAGGGTGAAGCTTTCTTT
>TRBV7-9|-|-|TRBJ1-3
CASSLAGAGNTIYF
TGTGCCAGCAGCTTAGCTGGAGCTGGAAACACCATATATTTT
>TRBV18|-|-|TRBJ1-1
CASSTKIGGSYTEAFF
TGTGCCAGCTCAACAAAAATCGGGGGATCATATACTGAAGCTTTCTTT
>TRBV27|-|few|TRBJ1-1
CASSSLLQVPGRGTEAFF
TGTGCCAGCAGTTCACTCCTTCAGGTTCCCGGGAGGGGCACTGAAGCTTTCTTT
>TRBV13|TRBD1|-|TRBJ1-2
CASSSGQGFYGYTF
TGTGCCAGCAGCTCGGGACAGGGGTTCTATGGCTACACCTTC
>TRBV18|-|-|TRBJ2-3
CASSPVATKDTQYF
TGTGCCAGCTCACCGGTAGCTACGAAAGATACGCAGTATTTT
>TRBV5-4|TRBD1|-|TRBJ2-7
CASSRTGLYEQYF
TGTGCCAGCAGTCGGACAGGTCTCTACGAGCAGTACTTC
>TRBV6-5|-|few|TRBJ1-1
CASRQGLNTEAFF
TGTGCCAGCAGGCAGGGCCTGAACACTGAAGCTTTCTTT
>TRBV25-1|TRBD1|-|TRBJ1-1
CASSPLSGGEAFF
TGTGCCAGCAGTCCATTATCAGGGGGTGAAGCTTTCTTT
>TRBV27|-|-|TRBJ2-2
CASSFLGETGELFF
TGTGCCAGCAGTTTCCTCGGGGAGACCGGGGAGCTGTTTTTT
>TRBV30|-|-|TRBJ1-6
CAWRGGLSYNSPLHF
TGTGCCTGGAGGGGAGGTCTCTCCTATAATTCACCCCTCCACTTT
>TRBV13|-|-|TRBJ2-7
CASSPQFGGAAYEQYF
TGTGCCAGCAGCCCGCAGTTTGGGGGGGCGGCCTACGAGCAGTACTTC
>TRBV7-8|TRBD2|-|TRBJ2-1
CASRRLAGASYNEQFF
TGTGCCAGTCGCCGACTAGCGGGAGCCTCCTACAATGAGCAGTTCTTC
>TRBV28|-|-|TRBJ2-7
CASSLPGNLLEQYF
TGTGCCAGCAGTCTCCCGGGAAACCTACTAGAGCAGTACTTC
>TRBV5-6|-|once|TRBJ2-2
CASSFIGGTGELFF
TGTGCCAGCAGCTTTATAGGAGGCACCGGGGAGCTGTTTTTT
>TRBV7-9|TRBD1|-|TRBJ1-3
CASSSLQGANTIYF
TGTGCCAGCAGCTCTCTTCAGGGGGCGAACACCATATATTTT
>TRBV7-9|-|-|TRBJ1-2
CASSLGIGYTF
TGTGCCAGCAGCTTAGGTATTGGCTACACCTTC
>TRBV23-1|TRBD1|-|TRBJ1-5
CASSQSWDRDTPRNQPQHF
TGCGCCAGCAGTCAATCATGGGACAGGGACACCCCCCGAAATCAGCCCCAGCATTTT
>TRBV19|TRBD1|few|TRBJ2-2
CASDLRDRGTGELFF
TGTGCCAGTGACCTCCGGGACAGGGGCACCGGGGAGCTGTTTTTT
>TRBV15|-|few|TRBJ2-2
CATSRPDTGELFF
TGTGCCACCAGCAGACCGGACACCGGGGAGCTGTTTTTT
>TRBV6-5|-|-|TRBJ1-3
CASTLNRGLGNTIYF
TGTGCCAGCACCCTTAACCGGGGTCTTGGAAACACCATATATTTT
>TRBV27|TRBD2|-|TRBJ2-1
CASGRTSGAPFF
TGTGCCAGCGGTCGGACTAGCGGGGCTCCTTTCTTC
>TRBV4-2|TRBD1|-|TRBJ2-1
CASSQDSGQGFNEQFF
TGTGCCAGCAGCCAAGATTCCGGACAGGGGTTCAATGAGCAGTTCTTC
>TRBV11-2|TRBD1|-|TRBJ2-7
CATGQGGNYEQYF
TGTGCCACCGGACAGGGAGGAAACTACGAGCAGTACTTC
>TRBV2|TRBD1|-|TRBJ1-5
CASSEKVRGRDQPQHF
TGTGCCAGCAGTGAAAAGGTCAGGGGGCGCGATCAGCCCCAGCATTTT
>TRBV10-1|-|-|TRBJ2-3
CASSESAGAGRTDTQYF
TGCGCCAGCAGTGAGTCGGCGGGGGCAGGACGCACAGATACGCAGTATTTT
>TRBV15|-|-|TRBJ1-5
CATSRTGGGRQPQHF
TGTGCCACCAGCAGGACCGGGGGAGGGCGTCAGCCCCAGCATTTT
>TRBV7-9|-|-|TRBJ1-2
CASSSQTQRGYGYTF
TGTGCCAGCAGCTCTCAGACACAAAGGGGCTATGGCTACACCTTC
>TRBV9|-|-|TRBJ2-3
CASSVGVIGADTQYF
TGTGCCAGCAGCGTAGGAGTTATAGGGGCAGATACGCAGTATTTT